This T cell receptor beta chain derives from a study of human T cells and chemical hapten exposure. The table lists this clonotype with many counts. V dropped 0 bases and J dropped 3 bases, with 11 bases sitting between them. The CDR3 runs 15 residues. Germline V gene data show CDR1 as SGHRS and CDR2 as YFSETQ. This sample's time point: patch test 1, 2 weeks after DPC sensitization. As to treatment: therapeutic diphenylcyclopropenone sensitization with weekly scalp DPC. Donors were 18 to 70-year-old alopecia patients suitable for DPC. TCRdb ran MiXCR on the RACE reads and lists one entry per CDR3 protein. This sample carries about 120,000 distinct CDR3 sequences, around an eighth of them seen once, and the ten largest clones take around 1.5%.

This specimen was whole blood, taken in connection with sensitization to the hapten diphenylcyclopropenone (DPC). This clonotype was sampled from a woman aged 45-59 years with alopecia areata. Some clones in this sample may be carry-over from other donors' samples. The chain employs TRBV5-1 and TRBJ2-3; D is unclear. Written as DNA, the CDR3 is TGCGCCAGCAGCTTGGCTAGGGTAGGGACAGATACGCAGTATTTT. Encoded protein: CASSLARVGTDTQYF. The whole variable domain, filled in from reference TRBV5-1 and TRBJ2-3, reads KAGVTQTPRYLIKTRGQQVTLSCSPISGHRSVSWYQQTPGQGLQFLFEYFSETQRNKGNFPGRFSGRQFSNSRSEMNVSTLELGDSALYLCASSLARVGTDTQYFGPGTRLTVL.